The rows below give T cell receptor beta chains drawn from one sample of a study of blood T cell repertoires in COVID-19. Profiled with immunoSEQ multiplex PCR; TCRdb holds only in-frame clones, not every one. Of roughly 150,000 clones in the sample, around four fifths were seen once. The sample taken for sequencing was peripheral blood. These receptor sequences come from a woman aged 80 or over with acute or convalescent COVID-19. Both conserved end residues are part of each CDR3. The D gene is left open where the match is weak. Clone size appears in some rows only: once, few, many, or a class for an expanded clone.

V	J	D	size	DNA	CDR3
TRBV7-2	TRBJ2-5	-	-	TGTGCCAGCAGCTTACAGCCTAGCCAAGAGACCCAGTACTTC	CASSLQPSQETQYF
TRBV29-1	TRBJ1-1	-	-	TGCAGCGTTGAGATCAGCGGGGAAGGATACACTGAAGCTTTCTTT	CSVEISGEGYTEAFF
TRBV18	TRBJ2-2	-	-	TGTGCCAGCTCACCACTCAGTCGGCAGGGGAGCCCCGGGGAGCTGTTTTTT	CASSPLSRQGSPGELFF
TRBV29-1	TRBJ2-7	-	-	TGCAGCGTAAATGAACAGGGAAGAAGAAACGAGCAGTACTTC	CSVNEQGRRNEQYF
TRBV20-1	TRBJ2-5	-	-	TGCAGTGCTAGTACCCAGAAACAAGAGACCCAGTACTTC	CSASTQKQETQYF
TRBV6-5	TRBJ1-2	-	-	TGTGCCAGCAGACTGGACAGCTACTATGGCTACACCTTC	CASRLDSYYGYTF
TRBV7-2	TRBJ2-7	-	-	TGTGCCAGCAGCCCCCCGGGACTTGGGACCTACGAGCAGTACTTC	CASSPPGLGTYEQYF
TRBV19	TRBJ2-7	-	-	TGTGCCAGTAGTTTGTGGTTGGGCCGCGAGCAGTACTTC	CASSLWLGREQYF
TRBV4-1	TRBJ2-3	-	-	TGCGCCAGCAGCCAAGGGCTAGCCCGGGGCACAGATACGCAGTATTTT	CASSQGLARGTDTQYF
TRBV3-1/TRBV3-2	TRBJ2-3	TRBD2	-	TGTGCCAGCAGCCAAGTACTAGCGGGATACACAGATACGCAGTATTTT	CASSQVLAGYTDTQYF
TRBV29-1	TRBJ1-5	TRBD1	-	TGCAGCGTTGGAACAGGGGCAGATCAGCCCCAGCATTTT	CSVGTGADQPQHF
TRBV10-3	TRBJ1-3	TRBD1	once	TGTGCCATCAGGACAGGGCCTGGTGGAAACACCATATATTTT	CAIRTGPGGNTIYF
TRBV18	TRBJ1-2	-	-	TGTGCCAGCTCACCACTCTTCCAGAAGTTTAACTATGGCTACACCTTC	CASSPLFQKFNYGYTF
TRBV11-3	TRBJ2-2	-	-	TGTGCCAGCAGCTTAGGAGTACGGGACACCGGGGAGCTGTTTTTT	CASSLGVRDTGELFF
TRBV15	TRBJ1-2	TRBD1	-	TGTGCCACCAGCCCGCGAGGACAGGGGGGCTACACCTTC	CATSPRGQGGYTF